Below, 31 T cell receptor beta chains from the same sample are listed, as sequenced in a study of OX40 agonist ivuxolimab in advanced cancers. Profiled with immunoSEQ multiplex PCR; TCRdb holds only in-frame clones, not every one. Here the sample spans about 84,000 clones, around nine tenths being singletons. The source was CD4+ or CD8+ T cells sorted from blood, collected in a trial of the OX40 agonist ivuxolimab. These receptors came from an adult with an advanced solid tumor such as melanoma, head and neck, liver or kidney cancer.

The gene calls are TRBV10-3 and TRBJ2-1; no clear D. Germline V gives CDR1 ENHRY, CDR2 SYGVKD. CDR3 length equals 12 residues. Trimming stripped 4 bases from V and 9 bases from J, with 10 bases between. The CDR3 DNA follows: TGTGCCATCAGTGTGGTTTCCAGTGAGCAGTTCTTC. Its protein is CAISVVSSEQFF.

The chain couples TRBV20-1 to TRBJ2-5; D gene uncertain. Deletions cut 6 bases from V and 1 base from J, with 6 bases between. The CDR3 extends over 11 amino acids. Germline loops: CDR1 DFQATT, CDR2 SNEGSKA (reference sequence). CDR3 sequence (DNA): TGCAGTGCCGGACCCCAAGAGACCCAGTACTTC. Amino acid sequence: CSAGPQETQYF.

The CDR3 coding sequence is TGTGCCAGCAGCTTGGGGGGGACGGGACGCTACACCTTC. The encoded protein is CASSLGGTGRYTF. The chain employs TRBV5-4 and TRBJ1-2; a weak D match, TRBD1 (5 bases). This CDR3 has 13 residues. Deletions cut 0 bases from V and 9 bases from J, with 12 bases between. Germline V gene data show CDR1 as SGHNT and CDR2 as YYREEE (reference sequence).

The V gene is TRBV15, the J gene TRBJ2-5, with D perhaps matching TRBD1 or TRBD2 (5 bases each). CDR3 length: 16 residues. V was cut by 1 base and J by 1 base, with 13 bases left in between. Germline V gene data show CDR1 as LNHNV and CDR2 as YYDKDF (reference sequence). The CDR3 loop reads CATSRVRGAPQETQYF. The CDR3 DNA sequence: TGTGCCACCAGCAGAGTGAGGGGAGCCCCCCAAGAGACCCAGTACTTC. The full variable domain, in which reference TRBV15 and TRBJ2-5 provide the parts outside the CDR3, is DAMVIQNPRYQVTQFGKPVTLSCSQTLNHNVMYWYQQKSSQAPKLLFHYYDKDFNNEADTPDNFQSRRPNTSFCFLDIRSPGLGDTAMYLCATSRVRGAPQETQYFGPGTRLLVL.

The CDR3 sequence: CASSDRPRNEQFF. CDR3 coding DNA: TGTGCCAGTAGTGACAGGCCTCGCAATGAGCAGTTCTTC. The chain links TRBV19 to TRBJ2-1, with a tentative D call TRBD1 (6 bases). The V gene lost 5 bases and the J gene lost 6 bases, with 11 bases spanning the gap. The CDR3 has 13 residues. Looked up from germline, CDR1 is LNHDA and CDR2 is SQIVND (reference sequence).

This chain uses TRBV27 with TRBJ2-7, with 8 positions matching TRBD1. This CDR3 spans 16 amino acids. The junction had 15 bases not matched to a gene; V was cut back by 6 bases and J by 5 bases. Germline CDR1 and CDR2: MNHEY and SMNVEV (reference sequence). The CDR3 DNA is TGTGCCAGCAGCCCGACAGGGGCGAGGTGGTTGAACGAGCAGTACTTC. Translated: CASSPTGARWLNEQYF.

The chain recombines TRBV5-1 with TRBJ2-7; D call uncertain. Trimming removed 4 bases at V and 4 bases at J, with 12 bases between. This CDR3 is built from 13 residues. Per the germline V gene, CDR1 is SGHRS and CDR2 is YFSETQ. The CDR3 loop reads CASSVEAGYEQYF. The CDR3 DNA sequence: TGCGCCAGCAGCGTGGAAGCCGGGTACGAGCAGTACTTC.

This sequence joins TRBV10-3 and TRBJ2-1; 9 nucleotides match TRBD2. The length of the CDR3 is 15 residues. V shed 10 bases and J 0 bases; nucleotides not matched to a gene: 7. Germline CDR1 and CDR2: ENHRY and SYGVKD. CDR3 residues: CASRTSASSYNEQFF. CDR3 sequence (DNA): TGTGCCAGCCGGACTAGCGCAAGCTCCTACAATGAGCAGTTCTTC.

This clone has just one count. The rearrangement links TRBV11-2 to TRBJ1-1; tentative D call: TRBD1 (5 bases). The length of the CDR3 is 15 residues. Germline values: CDR1 SGHAT, CDR2 FQNNGV. Trimming pared 1 base from V and 4 bases from J, leaving 13 bases between. The CDR3 protein is CASSLVQGSGTEAFF. The DNA of the CDR3 is TGTGCCAGCAGCTTAGTCCAGGGATCGGGCACTGAAGCTTTCTTT.

The chain couples TRBV2 to TRBJ2-3, with 7 bases lining up with TRBD1. V trimming: 1 base; J trimming: 5 bases; junction bases outside the gene matches: 6. CDR1 and CDR2 from the germline V gene are SNHLY and FYNNEI. This CDR3 is built from 15 residues. For the CDR3, the DNA is TGTGCCAGCAGTGAAGTCAGGACAGGCTTAGATACGCAGTATTTT. Translated: CASSEVRTGLDTQYF.

The chain carries TRBV28 and TRBJ2-1; 8 bases map to TRBD2. V shed 5 bases and J 3 bases; nucleotides not matched to a gene: 12. This CDR3 comprises 17 residues. Germline CDR1 reads MDHEN; CDR2 reads SYDVKM. CDR3 DNA sequence: TGTGCCAGCAGTCTCTCTGGGCCGGGGGGGCTCTACAATGAGCAGTTCTTC. This sequence encodes CASSLSGPGGLYNEQFF.

J is TRBJ1-1 and V is TRBV29-1; TRBD1 agrees at 7 bases. CDR1 SQVTM and CDR2 ANQGSEA come from the germline V gene. The CDR3 sequence is 11 residues long. The ends lost 3 bases at V and 9 bases at J; junction bases unmatched: 4. CDR3 sequence: CSVDRGRQAFF. CDR3 coding DNA: TGCAGCGTTGATAGGGGGCGACAAGCTTTCTTT. The full variable domain, with the rest looked up from reference TRBV29-1 and TRBJ1-1, is SAVISQKPSRDICQRGTSLTIQCQVDSQVTMMFWYRQQPGQSLTLIATANQGSEATYESGFVIDKFPISRPNLTFSTLTVSNMSPEDSSIYLCSVDRGRQAFFGQGTRLTVV.

V gene TRBV27 combines with J gene TRBJ2-1; 13 nucleotides agree with TRBD2. J gave up 4 bases and V 1 base, and 7 bases lay outside the gene matches. Germline V gives CDR1 MNHEY, CDR2 SMNVEV (reference sequence). The CDR3 has 18 residues. The DNA of the CDR3 is TGTGCCAGCAGTTTATTTTCCCCGACTAGCGGGGGGTACAATGAGCAGTTCTTC. This encodes CASSLFSPTSGGYNEQFF.

The chain joins TRBV9 to TRBJ1-2; possibly TRBD1 for D (6 bases). The CDR3 spans 13 residues. Germline CDR1 SGDLS, CDR2 YYNGEE. Trimming removed 7 bases at V and 6 bases at J, with 16 bases between. The CDR3 bases are TGTGCCAGCGCGGAGGGAGGGGGGAATGGCTACACCTTC. Amino acids: CASAEGGGNGYTF.

This chain joins TRBV6-1 and TRBJ1-2; D is ambiguous. CDR1 is MNHNS and CDR2 is SASEGT in the germline V gene. V shed 1 base and J shed 5 bases, with 23 bases lying between them. The CDR3 sequence is 18 residues long. The CDR3 DNA reads TGTGCCAGCAGTGAAGAAGGGTCGGCCCGTTTCGGCCCTTATGGCTACACCTTC. It translates to CASSEEGSARFGPYGYTF.

The genes are TRBV10-1 and TRBJ2-5; 10 bases are shared with TRBD2. The V gene end was trimmed by 3 bases and the J gene end by 3 bases; junction bases not matched to a gene: 1. The CDR3 is made up of 14 amino acids. Germline V gene data show CDR1 as WNHNN and CDR2 as SYGVQD (reference sequence). In nucleotides, the CDR3 is TGCGCCAGCAGTGATAGCGGGGGGAAAGAGACCCAGTACTTC. Its translation is CASSDSGGKETQYF.

V and J are TRBV28 and TRBJ2-7, with 7 bases that match TRBD1. This CDR3 spans 15 amino acids. Germline trimming cut 6 bases from V and 3 bases from J; bases unmatched to any gene: 11. Germline V lookup: CDR1 MDHEN, CDR2 SYDVKM. The CDR3 reads CASRPTRDSNYEQYF. The DNA of the CDR3 is TGTGCCAGCAGACCGACCCGGGACAGTAACTACGAGCAGTACTTC. Based on the CDR3 plus reference TRBV28 and TRBJ2-7, the full variable domain is DVKVTQSSRYLVKRTGEKVFLECVQDMDHENMFWYRQDPGLGLRLIYFSYDVKMKEKGDIPEGYSVSREKKERFSLILESASTNQTSMYLCASRPTRDSNYEQYFGPGTRLTVT.

The V gene is TRBV19, the J gene TRBJ1-5; tentative D call: TRBD1 (6 bases). V gave up 2 bases and J gave up 0 bases, with 14 bases separating them. Germline V gene sequence: CDR1 LNHDA, CDR2 SQIVND (reference sequence). The CDR3 has 17 amino acids. The CDR3 is CASSIRSGGGSNQPQHF. The CDR3, as DNA: TGTGCCAGTAGTATAAGGTCCGGGGGCGGTAGCAATCAGCCCCAGCATTTT.

This clone was detected once. Germline is not matched at one junction end, which may reflect a read error. The genes are TRBV6-5 and TRBJ2-2; the D gene is possibly TRBD2 (5 bases). Germline loops: CDR1 MNHEY, CDR2 SVGAGI. The CDR3 is 14 amino acids. CDR3 sequence (DNA): TGTGCCAGCAGCCTAACGACTAACAGCGGGGAGCTGTTTTTT. Its protein is CASSLTTNSGELFF.

The chain combines TRBV5-1 with TRBJ1-2; 7 positions agree with TRBD1. V lost 3 bases, J lost 2 bases, and 1 base stayed unmatched. The CDR3 has 13 residues. Germline CDR1 and CDR2: SGHRS and YFSETQ. The CDR3 reads CASSWDRNYGYTF. DNA of the CDR3: TGCGCCAGCAGCTGGGACAGAAACTATGGCTACACCTTC.

The chain combines TRBV9 with TRBJ2-3, with 8 positions matching TRBD2. Trimming at V came to 0 bases and at J to 5 bases, leaving 11 bases not matched to a gene. CDR3 length equals 17 residues. The germline gives CDR1 SGDLS, CDR2 YYNGEE. The CDR3 region is CASSVDSPGGPVDTQYF. CDR3 bases: TGTGCCAGCAGCGTAGATTCCCCGGGGGGGCCGGTAGATACGCAGTATTTT.

The rearrangement uses TRBV6-5 and TRBJ1-2; 7 nucleotides line up with TRBD1. This CDR3 has 15 residues. V shed 3 bases and J 0 bases; nucleotides not matched to a gene: 4. The germline gives CDR1 MNHEY, CDR2 SVGAGI. The CDR3 sequence is CASSYGQASNYGYTF. The CDR3 coding sequence is TGTGCCAGCAGTTATGGACAGGCTTCTAACTATGGCTACACCTTC.

V is TRBV5-5 and J is TRBJ1-1; 7 bases are shared with TRBD1. V shed 0 bases and J 11 bases; nucleotides not matched to a gene: 7. CDR1 is SGHKS, CDR2 YYEKEE, per germline (reference sequence). This CDR3 region has 13 residues. The DNA of the CDR3 is TGTGCCAGCAGCTTGGAGGGCCAGGGGGTCGCTTTCTTT. Amino acids: CASSLEGQGVAFF.

The sample holds one count of this clone. The chain joins TRBV27 to TRBJ1-2; D is possibly TRBD1 (5 bases). The germline V gene has CDR1 MNHEY and CDR2 SMNVEV (reference sequence). The CDR3 runs 15 residues. Trimming left V 1 base short and J 0 bases short, with 9 bases between. The CDR3 coding sequence is TGTGCCAGCAGTTTATGGGGGAAAGCTAACTATGGCTACACCTTC. Amino acids: CASSLWGKANYGYTF.

CDR3 bases: TGTGCCAGCAGCACCCTTCCACTAGCGGCAGATACGCAGTATTTT. As protein: CASSTLPLAADTQYF. V and J are TRBV9 and TRBJ2-3; TRBD2 matches at 8 bases. Trimming removed 4 bases from V and 4 bases from J; junction bases left unmatched: 8. The CDR3 is made up of 15 amino acids. Germline V CDR1 and CDR2: SGDLS, YYNGEE.

The V and J genes are TRBV18 and TRBJ2-2; no reliable D call. CDR1 is KGHSH, CDR2 LQKENI, per germline. The CDR3 sequence is 14 residues long. Trimming took off 2 bases at V and 1 base at J, with 5 bases between the two ends. The CDR3 DNA reads as TGTGCCAGCTCACCAGGGCGGAACACCGGGGAGCTGTTTTTT. This codes for CASSPGRNTGELFF.

The chain recombines TRBV6-1 with TRBJ1-1; no reliable D call. V was shortened by 3 bases and J by 8 bases, with 16 bases between the two germline ends. Germline V gene sequence: CDR1 MNHNS, CDR2 SASEGT. This CDR3 spans 14 amino acids. The CDR3 loop reads CASSETTQVGEAFF. The CDR3 coding sequence is TGTGCCAGCAGTGAGACGACGCAGGTGGGCGAAGCTTTCTTT.

This sequence joins TRBV30 and TRBJ2-2; 8 bases fit TRBD2. With V trimmed by 3 bases and J by 8 bases, 11 bases remained unmatched. The CDR3 has 15 amino acids. Germline assignment: CDR1 GTSNPN and CDR2 SVGIG (reference sequence). CDR3 sequence: CAWRVAGTVRGELFF. The CDR3 DNA follows: TGTGCCTGGAGGGTAGCGGGAACGGTTAGAGGGGAGCTGTTTTTT.

This chain uses TRBV19 with TRBJ1-4; maybe TRBD1 (6 bases). The CDR3 length is 18 residues. Germline V gives CDR1 LNHDA, CDR2 SQIVND (reference sequence). Trimming took 3 bases from V and 0 from J, leaving 17 bases between them. CDR3 DNA: TGTGCCAGTAGTATCGGACAGACGACTTCTGCAACTAATGAAAAACTGTTTTTT. It specifies CASSIGQTTSATNEKLFF.

This clone was detected once. This chain joins TRBV15 and TRBJ2-3; TRBD2 matches at 9 bases. Trimming took 3 bases from V and 1 from J; bases not matched to a gene: 2. This CDR3 is built from 15 residues. Germline lookup yields CDR1 LNHNV and CDR2 YYDKDF (reference sequence). The CDR3 sequence is CATSRTSGRTDTQYF. CDR3 bases: TGTGCCACCAGCAGGACTAGCGGACGCACAGATACGCAGTATTTT.

The V call is TRBV21-1, the J call TRBJ1-4. TRBV21-1 constitutes a pseudogene. The CDR3 contains 16 residues. CDR3 residues: CASSKGGERGNEKLFF. The CDR3 nucleotides are TGTGCCAGCAGCAAAGGGGGGGAGAGGGGTAATGAAAAACTGTTTTTT.